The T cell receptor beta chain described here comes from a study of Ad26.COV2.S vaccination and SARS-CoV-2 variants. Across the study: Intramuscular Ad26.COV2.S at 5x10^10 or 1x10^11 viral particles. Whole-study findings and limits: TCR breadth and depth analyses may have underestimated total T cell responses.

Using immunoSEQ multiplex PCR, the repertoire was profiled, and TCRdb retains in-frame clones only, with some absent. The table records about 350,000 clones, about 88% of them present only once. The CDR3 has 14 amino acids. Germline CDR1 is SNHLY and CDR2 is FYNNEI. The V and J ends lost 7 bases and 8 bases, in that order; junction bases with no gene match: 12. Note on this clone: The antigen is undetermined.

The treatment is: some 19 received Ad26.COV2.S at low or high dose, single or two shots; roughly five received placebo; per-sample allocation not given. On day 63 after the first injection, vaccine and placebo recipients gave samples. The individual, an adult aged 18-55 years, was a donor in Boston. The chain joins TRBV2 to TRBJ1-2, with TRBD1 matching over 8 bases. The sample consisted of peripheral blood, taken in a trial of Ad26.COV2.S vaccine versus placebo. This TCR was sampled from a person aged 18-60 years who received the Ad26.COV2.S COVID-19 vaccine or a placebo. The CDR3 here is CASKPDRGGEGYTF. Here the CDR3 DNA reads TGTGCCAGCAAGCCCGACAGGGGAGGAGAAGGCTACACCTTC.